This T cell receptor beta chain was observed in a study of Graves' ophthalmopathy and Graves' hyperthyroidism. Study outcomes and limitations: Most clonotypes expanded in thyroid above 0.001 frequency were present in blood too.

The junction had 14 bases not matched to a gene; V was cut back by 6 bases and J by 2 bases. The CDR3 is 17 residues long. The germline CDR1 and CDR2 sequences are MDHEN and SYDVKM. RNA transcripts served as template for amplifying TCR beta CDR3 sequences. The authors performed first-round RT-PCR with HTBI primers and then a second-round multiplex PCR. Each CDR3 protein gets one entry after TCRdb re-called the multiplex PCR reads with MiXCR. The profile shows some 150,000 distinct CDR3 sequences, 35% to 45% of them singletons. Someone took the PBMCs out of about 9.7 ml of fresh peripheral blood. This clonotype is medium-sized by share. The antigen is not known.

The receptor was derived from a man younger than 45 with Graves' ophthalmopathy. The chain employs TRBV28 and TRBJ2-7; 9 bases map to TRBD2. The sequenced sample was peripheral blood. The CDR3 region has the DNA TGTGCCAGCAGCCTACCCATCGGACTAGCGTATCCCTACGAGCAGTACTTC. Translated, it gives CASSLPIGLAYPYEQYF.